These 7 T cell receptor beta chains share one sample of origin, sequenced in a study of blood T cell repertoires in COVID-19. The method was immunoSEQ multiplex PCR; TCRdb's version includes in-frame clones alone and lacks a portion of them. This table has about 220,000 clones, over 70% appearing once. The sequenced sample was peripheral blood. The receptors were gathered from a woman between 70 and 85 years old with acute or convalescent COVID-19.

CDR3 region: CASSFAGTGDSPLHF. In nucleotides, the CDR3 is TGTGCCAGCAGCTTCGCCGGGACAGGGGATTCACCCCTCCACTTT. This chain joins TRBV7-2 and TRBJ1-6; the match to TRBD1 covers 10 bases. Unmatched junction bases numbered 4, after V lost 3 bases and J lost 8 bases. CDR1 and CDR2 from the germline V gene are SGHTA and FQGNSA. This CDR3 is 15 amino acids long.

This clone was picked up one time. The chain has TRBV19 and TRBJ2-2; D perhaps matches TRBD1 (6 bases). V was clipped by 8 bases and J by 2 bases, with 12 bases between them. The CDR3 runs 14 residues. Germline loops: CDR1 LNHDA, CDR2 SQIVND (reference sequence). The CDR3 sequence is CASVGTPNTGELFF. The CDR3 nucleotides read TGTGCCAGTGTCGGGACACCAAACACCGGGGAGCTGTTTTTT. Using reference TRBV19 and TRBJ2-2 for the parts outside the CDR3, the full variable domain is DGGITQSPKYLFRKEGQNVTLSCEQNLNHDAMYWYRQDPGQGLRLIYYSQIVNDFQKGDIAEGYSVSREKKESFPLTVTSAQKNPTAFYLCASVGTPNTGELFFGEGSRLTVL.

The chain links TRBV4-1 to TRBJ1-6, with 8 bases lining up with TRBD1. J lost 8 bases, V lost 1 base, and 10 bases had no gene match. The length of the CDR3 is 17 residues. Per germline, CDR1 MGHRA and CDR2 YSYEKL. The CDR3 reads CASSQVGQANSYSPLHF. The CDR3 DNA follows: TGCGCCAGCAGCCAAGTGGGACAGGCGAACTCTTATTCACCCCTCCACTTT.

V gene TRBV3-1 (or the pseudogene TRBV3-2) combines with J gene TRBJ2-1; 7 nucleotides match TRBD1. The CDR3 contains 14 residues. V lost 4 bases to trimming and J lost 0 bases; unmatched junction nucleotides: 0. Per the germline V gene, CDR1 is LGHDT and CDR2 is YNNKEL (reference sequence). CDR3 protein: CASSRDSSYNEQFF. Written as DNA, the CDR3 is TGTGCCAGCAGCCGGGACAGCTCCTACAATGAGCAGTTCTTC.

This clone was seen just once. V is TRBV24-1 and J is TRBJ2-5; D is possibly TRBD2 (6 bases). Trimming took 3 bases from V and 1 from J, leaving 11 bases between them. Per the germline V gene, CDR1 is KGHDR and CDR2 is SFDVKD. The CDR3 covers 15 residues. As DNA, the CDR3 is TGTGCCACCAGTGATCTCCGGGACTTCCAAGAGACCCAGTACTTC. It is translated as CATSDLRDFQETQYF.

The sample holds a few counts of this clone. The chain couples TRBV19 to TRBJ2-7, with TRBD2 matching 8 bases. CDR1 and CDR2 (germline): LNHDA, SQIVND (reference sequence). The CDR3 totals 14 residues. Germline trimming cut 6 bases from V and 6 bases from J; bases unmatched to any gene: 10. The CDR3 sequence is CASSETGGAPEQYF. The CDR3 bases are TGTGCCAGTAGCGAAACGGGGGGGGCCCCCGAGCAGTACTTC.

The chain links TRBV7-9 to TRBJ2-5, with D maybe TRBD2 (6 bases). V lost 2 bases and J 2 bases, leaving 18 bases between the germline ends. The CDR3 contains 17 residues. Germline V CDR1 and CDR2: SEHNR, FQNEAQ (reference sequence). The CDR3 DNA reads TGTGCCAGCAGCTTACCCCGGCGGGGACCATCACAAGAGACCCAGTACTTC. Protein sequence: CASSLPRRGPSQETQYF.